This TCR beta chain emerged from a study of tumor-infiltrating lymphocytes in localized non-small cell lung cancer. The study's findings and limits: TCRbeta sequencing showed higher T cell infiltration in tumors than uninvolved lung. Different pieces of the same tissue were used for each assay.

With 5 bases removed from V and 0 bases from J, the gap between germline ends came to 13 bases. CDR1 is MNHEY, CDR2 SMNVEV, per germline (reference sequence). CDR3 length equals 15 residues. Only a few counts were recorded for this clone. Its antigen is still unknown. TCRdb's table, derived via immunoSEQ multiplex PCR, lists solely in-frame clones and lacks some. The sample includes under 25,000 clones, roughly three fifths of them seen just once. Sequencing was performed on lung tumor tissue. This receptor was identified in a human donor with non-small cell lung cancer. This chain links TRBV27 with TRBJ1-1; no definite D call. This chain's CDR3 is CASSPPAAMNTEAFF. The CDR3 DNA sequence: TGTGCCAGCAGTCCCCCAGCCGCCATGAACACTGAAGCTTTCTTT.